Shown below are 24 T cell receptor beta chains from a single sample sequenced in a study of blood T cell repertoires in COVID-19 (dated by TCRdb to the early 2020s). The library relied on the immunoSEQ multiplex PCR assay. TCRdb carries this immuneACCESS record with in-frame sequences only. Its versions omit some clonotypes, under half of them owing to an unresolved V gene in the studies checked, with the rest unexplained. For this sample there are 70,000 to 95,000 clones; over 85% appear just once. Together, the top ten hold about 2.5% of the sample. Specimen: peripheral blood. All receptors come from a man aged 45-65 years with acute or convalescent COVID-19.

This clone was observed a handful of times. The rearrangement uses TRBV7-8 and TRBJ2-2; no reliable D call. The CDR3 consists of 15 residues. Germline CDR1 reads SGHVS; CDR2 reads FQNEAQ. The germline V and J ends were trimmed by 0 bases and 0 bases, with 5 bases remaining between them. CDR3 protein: CASSLAGPNTGELFF. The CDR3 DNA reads TGTGCCAGCAGCTTAGCGGGCCCGAACACCGGGGAGCTGTTTTTT.

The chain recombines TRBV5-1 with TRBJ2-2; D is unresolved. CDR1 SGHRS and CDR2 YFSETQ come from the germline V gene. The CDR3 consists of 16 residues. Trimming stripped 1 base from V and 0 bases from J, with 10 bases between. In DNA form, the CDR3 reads TGCGCCAGCAGCTTGTCCGGTAAACCGAACACCGGGGAGCTGTTTTTT. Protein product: CASSLSGKPNTGELFF.

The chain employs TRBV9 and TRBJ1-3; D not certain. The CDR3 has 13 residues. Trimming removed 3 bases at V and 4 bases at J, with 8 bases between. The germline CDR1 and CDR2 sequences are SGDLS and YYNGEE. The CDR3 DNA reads TGTGCCAGCAGCGCTGAGGAAGGAAACACCATATATTTT. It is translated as CASSAEEGNTIYF.

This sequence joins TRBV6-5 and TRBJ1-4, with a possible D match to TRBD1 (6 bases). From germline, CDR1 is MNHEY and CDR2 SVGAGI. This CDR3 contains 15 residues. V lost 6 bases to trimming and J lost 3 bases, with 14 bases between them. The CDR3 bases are TGTGCCAGCAGAATGACCGGGACATCTAATGAAAAACTGTTTTTT. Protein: CASRMTGTSNEKLFF.

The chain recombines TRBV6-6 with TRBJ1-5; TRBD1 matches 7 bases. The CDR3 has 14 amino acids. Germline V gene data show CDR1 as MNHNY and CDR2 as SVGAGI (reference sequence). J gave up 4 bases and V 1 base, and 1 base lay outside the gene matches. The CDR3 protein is CASSYLTGNQPQHF. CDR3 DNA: TGTGCCAGCAGTTACTTGACAGGGAATCAGCCCCAGCATTTT.

The chain's CDR3 is CASSLDRHHNEQFF. The DNA for the CDR3 is TGTGCCAGCAGCTTGGACAGGCACCACAATGAGCAGTTCTTC. The gene calls are TRBV27 and TRBJ2-1, with 7 bases identical to TRBD1. Looked up from germline, CDR1 is MNHEY and CDR2 is SMNVEV (reference sequence). The junction had 7 bases not matched to a gene; V was cut back by 6 bases and J by 5 bases. The CDR3 is 14 amino acids.

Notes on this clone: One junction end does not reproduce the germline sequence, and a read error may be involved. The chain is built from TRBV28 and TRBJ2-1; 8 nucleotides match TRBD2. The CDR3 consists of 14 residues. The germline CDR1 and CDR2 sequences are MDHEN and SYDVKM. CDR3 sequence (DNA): TGTGCCACCAGTGGAGCGGGAGTACAACCTGAGCAGTTCTTC. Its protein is CATSGAGVQPEQFF.

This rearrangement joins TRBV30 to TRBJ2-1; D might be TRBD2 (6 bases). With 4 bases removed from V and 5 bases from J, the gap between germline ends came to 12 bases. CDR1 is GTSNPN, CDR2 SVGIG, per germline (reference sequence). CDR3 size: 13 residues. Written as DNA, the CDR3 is TGTGCCTGGACCGGGACTCCGAACAATGAGCAGTTCTTC. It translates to CAWTGTPNNEQFF.

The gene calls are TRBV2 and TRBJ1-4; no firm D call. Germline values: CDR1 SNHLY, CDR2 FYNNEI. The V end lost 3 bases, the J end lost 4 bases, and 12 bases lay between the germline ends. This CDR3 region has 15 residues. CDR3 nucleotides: TGTGCCAGCAGTGAGGGGAGGGCAGTTAATGAAAAACTGTTTTTT. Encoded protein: CASSEGRAVNEKLFF.

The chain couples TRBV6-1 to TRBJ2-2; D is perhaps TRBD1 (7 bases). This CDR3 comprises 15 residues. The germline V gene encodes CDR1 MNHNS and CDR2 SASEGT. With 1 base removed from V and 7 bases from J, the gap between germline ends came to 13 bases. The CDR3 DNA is TGTGCCAGCAGTGAAGTTGGAGGGGGCATCGGGGAGCTGTTTTTT. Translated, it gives CASSEVGGGIGELFF.

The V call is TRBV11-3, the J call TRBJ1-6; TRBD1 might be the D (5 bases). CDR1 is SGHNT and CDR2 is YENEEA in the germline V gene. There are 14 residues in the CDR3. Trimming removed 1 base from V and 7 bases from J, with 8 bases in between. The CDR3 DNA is TGTGCCAGCAGCTTAGGGACAACGAATTCACCCCTCCACTTT. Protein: CASSLGTTNSPLHF.

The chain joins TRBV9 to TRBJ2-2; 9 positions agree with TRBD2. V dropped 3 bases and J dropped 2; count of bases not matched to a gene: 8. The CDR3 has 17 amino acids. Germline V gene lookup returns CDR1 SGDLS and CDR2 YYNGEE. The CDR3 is CASSGPAGGPNTGELFF. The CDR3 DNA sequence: TGTGCCAGCAGCGGGCCTGCGGGGGGGCCAAACACCGGGGAGCTGTTTTTT.

The CDR3 sequence: CASSSSRDRNNQPQHF. The CDR3 region has the DNA TGTGCCAGCAGCTCGTCCCGGGACAGGAACAATCAGCCCCAGCATTTT. This chain uses TRBV7-8 with TRBJ1-5, with 8 bases aligning to TRBD1. The CDR3 has 16 residues. J was trimmed by 3 bases and V by 4 bases; bases with no gene match: 8. Germline CDR1 reads SGHVS; CDR2 reads FQNEAQ.

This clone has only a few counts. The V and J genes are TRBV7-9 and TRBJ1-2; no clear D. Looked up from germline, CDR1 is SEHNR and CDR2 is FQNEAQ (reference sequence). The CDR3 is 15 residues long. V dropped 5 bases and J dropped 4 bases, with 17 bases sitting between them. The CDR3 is CASSGSGQEIYGYTF. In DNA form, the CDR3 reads TGTGCCAGCAGCGGGAGTGGGCAGGAGATCTATGGCTACACCTTC.

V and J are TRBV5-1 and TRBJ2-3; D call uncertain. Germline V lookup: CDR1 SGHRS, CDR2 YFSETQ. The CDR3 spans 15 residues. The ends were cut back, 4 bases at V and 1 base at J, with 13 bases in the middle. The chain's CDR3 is CASSLRRYGTDTQYF. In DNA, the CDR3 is TGCGCCAGCAGCCTTCGCCGGTATGGCACAGATACGCAGTATTTT. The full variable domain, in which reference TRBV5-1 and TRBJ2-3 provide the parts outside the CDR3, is KAGVTQTPRYLIKTRGQQVTLSCSPISGHRSVSWYQQTPGQGLQFLFEYFSETQRNKGNFPGRFSGRQFSNSRSEMNVSTLELGDSALYLCASSLRRYGTDTQYFGPGTRLTVL.

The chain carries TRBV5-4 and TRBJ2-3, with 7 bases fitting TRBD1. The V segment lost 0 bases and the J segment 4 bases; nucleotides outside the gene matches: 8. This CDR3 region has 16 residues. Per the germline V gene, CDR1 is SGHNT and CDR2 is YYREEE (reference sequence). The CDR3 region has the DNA TGTGCCAGCAGCTTGGGAGGGGGCCTTGGGGCAGATACGCAGTATTTT. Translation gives CASSLGGGLGADTQYF.

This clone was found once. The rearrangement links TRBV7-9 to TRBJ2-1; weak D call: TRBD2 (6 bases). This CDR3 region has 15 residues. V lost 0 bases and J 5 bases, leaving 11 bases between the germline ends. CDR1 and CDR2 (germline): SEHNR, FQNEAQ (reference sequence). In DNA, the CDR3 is TGTGCCAGCAGCTTAGCGGATTGGGGGGACAATGAGCAGTTCTTC. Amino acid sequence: CASSLADWGDNEQFF.

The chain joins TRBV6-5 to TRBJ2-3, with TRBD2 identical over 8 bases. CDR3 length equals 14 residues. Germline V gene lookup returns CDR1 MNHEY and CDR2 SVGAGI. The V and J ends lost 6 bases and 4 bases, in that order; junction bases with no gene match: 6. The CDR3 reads CASRADGGADTQYF. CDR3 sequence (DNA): TGTGCCAGCAGGGCGGACGGGGGGGCAGATACGCAGTATTTT.

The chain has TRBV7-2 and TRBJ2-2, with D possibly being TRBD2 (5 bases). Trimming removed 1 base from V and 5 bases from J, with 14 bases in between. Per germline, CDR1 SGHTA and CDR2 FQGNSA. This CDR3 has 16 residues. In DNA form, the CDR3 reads TGTGCCAGCAGCTTAGGTGGGCGCGGGTGGACCGGGGAGCTGTTTTTT. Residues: CASSLGGRGWTGELFF.

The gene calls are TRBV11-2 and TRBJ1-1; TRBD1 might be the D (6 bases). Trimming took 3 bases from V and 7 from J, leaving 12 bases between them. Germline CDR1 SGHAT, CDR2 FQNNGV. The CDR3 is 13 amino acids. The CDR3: CASSLDRDIEAFF. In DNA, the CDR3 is TGTGCCAGCAGCTTGGATCGGGACATTGAAGCTTTCTTT.

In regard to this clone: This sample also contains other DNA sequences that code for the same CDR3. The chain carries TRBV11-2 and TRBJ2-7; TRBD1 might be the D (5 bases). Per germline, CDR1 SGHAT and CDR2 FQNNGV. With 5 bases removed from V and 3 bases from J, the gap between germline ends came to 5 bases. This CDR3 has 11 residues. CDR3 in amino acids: CASSRGYEQYF. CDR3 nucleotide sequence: TGTGCCAGCAGCAGGGGCTACGAGCAGTACTTC. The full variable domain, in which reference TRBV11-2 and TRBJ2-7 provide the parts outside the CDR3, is EAGVAQSPRYKIIEKRQSVAFWCNPISGHATLYWYQQILGQGPKLLIQFQNNGVVDDSQLPKDRFSAERLKGVDSTLKIQPAKLEDSAVYLCASSRGYEQYFGPGTRLTVT.

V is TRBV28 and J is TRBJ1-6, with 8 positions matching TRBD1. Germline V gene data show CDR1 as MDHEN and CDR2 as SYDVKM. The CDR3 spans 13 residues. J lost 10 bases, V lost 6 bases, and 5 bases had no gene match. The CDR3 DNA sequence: TGTGCCAGCAGAGGGGACAGGCCCTCACCCCTCCACTTT. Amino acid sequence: CASRGDRPSPLHF.

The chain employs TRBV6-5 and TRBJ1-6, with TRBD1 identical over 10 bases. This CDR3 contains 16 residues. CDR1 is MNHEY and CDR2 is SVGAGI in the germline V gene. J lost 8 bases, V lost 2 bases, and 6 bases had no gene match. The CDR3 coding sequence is TGTGCCAGCAGTTACCTGGTGGGACAGGGGTATTCACCCCTCCACTTT. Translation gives CASSYLVGQGYSPLHF.

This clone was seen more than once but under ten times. DNA for the CDR3: TGTGCCAGCAGCCACCGGGACAGGGCTGGAAACACCATATATTTT. This gives the protein CASSHRDRAGNTIYF. V usage is TRBV6-5 and J usage is TRBJ1-3, with 9 nucleotides matching TRBD1. J was trimmed by 2 bases and V by 6 bases; bases with no gene match: 5. Germline V gene sequence: CDR1 MNHEY, CDR2 SVGAGI. The CDR3 extends over 15 amino acids.